A selection of T cell receptor beta chains follows, all from one sample in a study of T-cell memory formation after mild COVID-19. TCRdb re-derived calls from the 5' RACE reads in MiXCR, one entry per CDR3 protein. This sample has about 34,000 distinct CDR3 sequences, with about 7.7% found just once. The sequenced material came from PBMCs or a T cell subset sorted from them (not recorded which). These receptors all come from a man aged 18 to 30 who had mild COVID-19 (a few samples of this study predate the infection). Cell type and time point are not known. Each CDR3 is given with its conserved first and last residue. D genes are given only for firm matches. Some rows have no size entry. The others give once, few or many, or a class for an expanded clone.

TRBV7-8	17	TRBJ2-3	TRBD1	many	TGTGCCAGCAGATCCTTAGGGGACAGGGTTGACACAGATACGCAGTATTTT	CASRSLGDRVDTDTQYF
TRBV5-1	13	TRBJ1-3	-	many	TGCGCCAGCAGCTTGCACTCTGGAAACACCATATATTTT	CASSLHSGNTIYF
TRBV7-2	16	TRBJ2-3	-	many	TGTGCCAGCAGCACCCTGGGGGGGCGAAGCACAGATACGCAGTATTTT	CASSTLGGRSTDTQYF
TRBV7-2	15	TRBJ1-3	-	many	TGTGCCAGCAGCTCAGATGGGGGTGGTGGAAACACCATATATTTT	CASSSDGGGGNTIYF
TRBV30	13	TRBJ2-3	-	-	TGTGCCTGGAGTGTACGGTCGGCAGATACGCAGTATTTT	CAWSVRSADTQYF
TRBV11-2	13	TRBJ2-3	TRBD1	many	TGTGCCAGCAGCATGACAGGGACGGATACGCAGTATTTT	CASSMTGTDTQYF
TRBV3-1	14	TRBJ2-1	TRBD2	many	TGTGCCAGCAGCTTGACAGCTAGCGGTGATGAGAAGTTCTTC	CASSLTASGDEKFF
TRBV5-1	16	TRBJ2-2	-	few	TGCGCCAGCAGCTTGGAAGGCGGTAGAGCAGCCGGGGAGCTGTTTTTT	CASSLEGGRAAGELFF
TRBV6-4	15	TRBJ2-3	TRBD1	many	TGTGCCAGCAGTGAAGCAGGGGGCGCCCCAGATACGCAGTATTTT	CASSEAGGAPDTQYF
TRBV4-2	16	TRBJ2-5	TRBD2	many	TGTGCCAGCAGCCAAGAGGGGACTAGCGGGGAAGAGACCCAGTACTTC	CASSQEGTSGEETQYF
TRBV7-6	15	TRBJ2-2	-	many	TGTGCCAGCAGCTTGGGGACGGCGAACACCGGGGAGCTGTTTTTT	CASSLGTANTGELFF
TRBV5-1	15	TRBJ2-4	-	many	TGCGCCAGCAGCTTGGGGGGTTCGACCAAAAACATTCAGTACTTC	CASSLGGSTKNIQYF
TRBV6-6	14	TRBJ2-7	-	many	TGTGCCAGCAGTAACGGGGAGAGCTCCTACGAGCAGTACTTC	CASSNGESSYEQYF
TRBV12-3/TRBV12-4	15	TRBJ2-3	TRBD1	many	TGTGCCAGCAGCCTAAACAGGGGGCTTACAGATACGCAGTATTTT	CASSLNRGLTDTQYF
TRBV5-1	15	TRBJ2-3	TRBD1	many	TGCGCCAGCTTGGCGACAGGGGGCGGCACAGATACGCAGTATTTT	CASLATGGGTDTQYF
TRBV4-1	17	TRBJ1-2	-	many	TGCGCCAGCAGCCTTATCGGGGGCAGGGGAACTAACTATGGCTACACCTTC	CASSLIGGRGTNYGYTF
TRBV2	13	TRBJ1-6	TRBD1	many	TGTGCCGGACGGACAGGGGGTCTTTCACCCCTCCACTTT	CAGRTGGLSPLHF
TRBV14	12	TRBJ2-1	-	few	TGTGCCAGCAGCCAGGGGACGAATGAGCAGTTCTTC	CASSQGTNEQFF
TRBV6-5	13	TRBJ2-5	-	many	TGTGCCAGCAGAGAATGGGGGCATGAGACCCAGTACTTC	CASREWGHETQYF
TRBV6-4	17	TRBJ1-6	-	few	TGTGCCACTCCGACGGGGGACCAAGCCCTGGCGGGTGCACCCCTCCACTTT	CATPTGDQALAGAPLHF
TRBV7-2	14	TRBJ2-7	-	many	TGTGCCAGCAGCTTAGTCCCTGAATCCTACGAGCAGTACTTC	CASSLVPESYEQYF
TRBV10-3	12	TRBJ2-7	-	many	TGTGCCATCACTTGGGACTCTAACGAGCAGTACTTC	CAITWDSNEQYF
TRBV5-6	15	TRBJ1-1	TRBD1	once	TGTGCCAGCAGCTCCCCGGGACAGGGGAACACTGAAGCTTTCTTT	CASSSPGQGNTEAFF
TRBV20-1	12	TRBJ1-2	-	-	TGCAGTGCTAGTCGGAGGGATTATGGCTACACCTTC	CSASRRDYGYTF
TRBV11-2	15	TRBJ2-1	TRBD2	-	TGTGCCAGCAGCTCAGGACTAGCGGTGTACAATGAGCAGTTCTTC	CASSSGLAVYNEQFF
TRBV9	15	TRBJ2-5	TRBD2	few	TGTGCCAGCAGCGTAGGCGGGGGGGCCTGGGAGACCCAGTACTTC	CASSVGGGAWETQYF
TRBV9	15	TRBJ1-6	-	-	TGTGCCAGCAGCGAGGGCCTGAGGGAATATTCACCCCTCCACTTT	CASSEGLREYSPLHF
TRBV7-2	19	TRBJ2-4	TRBD2	many	TGTGCCAGCAGCTTAAAGGTCGTAGCGGGTTGGAAAGCCAAAAACATTCAGTACTTC	CASSLKVVAGWKAKNIQYF
TRBV24-1	13	TRBJ2-2	TRBD1	many	TGTGCCACCGGGACAGGGGACACCGGGGAGCTGTTTTTT	CATGTGDTGELFF
TRBV20-1	15	TRBJ2-3	-	medium-sized	TGCAGTGCTAGAGCCCGGGACGAAGGAAGAGATACGCAGTATTTT	CSARARDEGRDTQYF
TRBV20-1	18	TRBJ2-5	TRBD2	few	TGCAGTGCTAGAGGTCAGGGGTCACTAGCGGGGATCCAAGAGACCCAGTACTTC	CSARGQGSLAGIQETQYF
TRBV18	15	TRBJ2-1	-	many	TGTGCCAGCTCACCACCAGACAAGGACTACAATGAGCAGTTCTTC	CASSPPDKDYNEQFF
TRBV11-2	14	TRBJ1-4	-	-	TGTGCCAGCAGCCCTAGGCAGTGGAATGAAAAACTGTTTTTT	CASSPRQWNEKLFF
TRBV4-1	15	TRBJ1-3	-	many	TGCGCCAGCAGCCGCTACCGGGACTATGGAAACACCATATATTTT	CASSRYRDYGNTIYF
TRBV7-8	14	TRBJ1-1	-	many	TGTGCCAGCAGCCCGCCAAAGGGATACCCTGAAGCTTTCTTT	CASSPPKGYPEAFF
TRBV10-3	17	TRBJ1-5	-	many	TGTCCAGCATCCGCTAGGAGGAGGCCTCGAAGCAATCAGCCCCAGCATTTT	CPASARRRPRSNQPQHF
TRBV29-1	13	TRBJ2-4	-	many	TGCAGCGTTGAAGAGGGACCTCGGGACATTCAGTACTTC	CSVEEGPRDIQYF
TRBV10-3	13	TRBJ2-2	TRBD2	few	TGTGCCGCAGGGAGGGAAGGAACCGGGGAGCTGTTTTTT	CAAGREGTGELFF
TRBV12-3/TRBV12-4	13	TRBJ1-1	TRBD1	many	TGTGCCAGCAGACCGGGACAGGGGCATGAAGCTTTCTTT	CASRPGQGHEAFF
TRBV15	14	TRBJ2-3	-	-	TGTGCCACCAGCAAGGGCGGAGACACAGATACGCAGTATTTT	CATSKGGDTDTQYF
TRBV28	12	TRBJ2-5	-	many	TGTGCCAGCAGCAGGGGAAGGGAGACCCAGTACTTC	CASSRGRETQYF
TRBV11-2	14	TRBJ1-1	-	few	TGTGCCAGCAGCTTGGACCCAGCGGGCACTGAAGCTTTCTTT	CASSLDPAGTEAFF
TRBV5-1	12	TRBJ1-2	TRBD1	many	TGCGCCAGCAGCATCCAGGGGGCGAGCTACACCTTC	CASSIQGASYTF
TRBV5-1	15	TRBJ2-1	TRBD1	many	TGCGCCAGCAGCGACCGGACAGGGGGGCCGGGTGAGCAGTTCTTC	CASSDRTGGPGEQFF
TRBV4-3	16	TRBJ1-5	-	many	TGCGCCAGCAGCCAAGATGCGGGGTTAGGCAATCAGCCCCAGCATTTT	CASSQDAGLGNQPQHF
TRBV12-3/TRBV12-4	12	TRBJ1-4	-	many	TGTGCCAGCAGACTGGGGGGGGCGCCGGTCCTTTTT	CASRLGGAPVLF
TRBV7-2	15	TRBJ2-1	TRBD2	many	TGTGCCAGCAGCTGGACTAGCGGGGTGTCCAATGAGCAGTTCTTC	CASSWTSGVSNEQFF
TRBV6-5	17	TRBJ1-5	TRBD1	few	TGTGCCAGCAGTTACTCCTTACCGGGACAGGACCATCAGCCCCAGCATTTT	CASSYSLPGQDHQPQHF
TRBV7-9	20	TRBJ2-6	TRBD2	many	TGTGCCAGCAGCTTAGTAAGGACTAGCGGGGCTTACTCTGGGGCCAACGTCCTGACTTTC	CASSLVRTSGAYSGANVLTF
TRBV12-3/TRBV12-4	15	TRBJ2-7	TRBD2	many	TGTGCCAGCAGCCCTAGCGGGGATACCTCCTACGAGCAGTACTTC	CASSPSGDTSYEQYF
TRBV12-3/TRBV12-4	15	TRBJ1-2	TRBD1	many	TGTGCCAGCAGTTTAAGGGACAGGGGGCTCTATGGCTACACCTTC	CASSLRDRGLYGYTF
TRBV6-5	14	TRBJ2-7	-	many	TGTGCCAGCAGCCCGGGAAGGGGGAAGTACGAGCAGTACTTC	CASSPGRGKYEQYF
TRBV7-9	16	TRBJ2-7	-	few	TGTGCCAGCAGCTATAGCGGGAACAGGGGGCAGAGCGAGCAGTACTTC	CASSYSGNRGQSEQYF